This T cell receptor (beta chain) was profiled in a study of T cells in Graves' hyperthyroidism and ophthalmopathy. Whole-study findings and limits: The model anticipated ophthalmopathy a median approximately 6.5 months pre-onset. Appearing also in blood were most of the thyroid clonotypes expanded above 0.001.

A few counts support this clonotype. Its antigen remains unidentified. Diagnostic assessment was based on clinical symptoms, serum thyroxine and TRAb, thyroid ultrasound and orbital computed tomography. PBMCs were collected from an approximately 10 ml volume of fresh peripheral blood. V gave up 0 bases and J gave up 1 base, with 28 bases separating them. Germline V gene lookup returns CDR1 SGHRS and CDR2 YFSETQ. The CDR3 contains 21 residues. RNA transcripts gave rise to amplified TCR beta CDR3 regions. Researchers ran a first-round RT-PCR on the TCR CDR3 using the HTBI primer set. TCRdb recomputed calls from the multiplex PCR reads with MiXCR, one row per CDR3 protein. The data contain about 350,000 distinct CDR3 sequences, about 18% of them seen just once; the ten biggest clones take up around 35%.

Sequenced material: blood. This sequence was found in a woman aged 25 to 39 with Graves' hyperthyroidism that later progressed to Graves' ophthalmopathy. The rearrangement uses TRBV5-1 and TRBJ1-1, with TRBD1 as a possible D gene (5 bases). The CDR3 DNA follows: TGCGCCAGCAGCTTGGGTCTTCGGAGGGGTTTGCGTGTTCCAGGGAACACTGAAGCTTTCTTT. It translates to CASSLGLRRGLRVPGNTEAFF.